The 22 T cell receptor beta chains given below trace back to one sample, sequenced in a study of control samples from healthy donors and cancer patients. Measured with immunoSEQ multiplex PCR; TCRdb has only the in-frame clones, and not every one. The sample has about 40,000 clones, around 90% seen once. The source material was blood. The receptors shown here come from a woman aged 45-65 years in good health.

CDR3 sequence: CASLGDHSAAFF. Here the CDR3 DNA reads TGTGCCAGCCTTGGTGATCACTCGGCAGCTTTCTTT. The chain has TRBV19 and TRBJ1-1; no reliable D call. V lost 9 bases and J lost 10, with 18 bases in between. The CDR3 has 12 amino acids. CDR1 LNHDA and CDR2 SQIVND come from the germline V gene (reference sequence).

This clone turned up a few times. This rearrangement joins TRBV9 to TRBJ1-4; 7 positions agree with TRBD1. The trim removed 3 bases at V and 7 bases at J, leaving 9 bases unmatched. CDR1 is SGDLS, CDR2 YYNGEE, per germline. This CDR3 is 15 amino acids long. DNA for the CDR3: TGTGCCAGCAGCGCCACCGGGACAGTGACTGAAAAACTGTTTTTT. Its protein product is CASSATGTVTEKLFF.

This sequence joins TRBV19 and TRBJ2-5; D assignment may be TRBD1 or TRBD2 (5 bases each). Germline-derived CDR1 and CDR2 are LNHDA and SQIVND (reference sequence). The CDR3 loop spans 13 amino acids. The V end was cut by 10 bases, the J end by 5 bases, with 17 bases between. As DNA, the CDR3 is TGTGCCACAGGAGTCGGGGCCAGGGAGACCCAGTACTTC. Translation: CATGVGARETQYF.

The chain is built from TRBV19 and TRBJ2-3; D gene uncertain. The CDR3 consists of 15 residues. The germline CDR1 and CDR2 sequences are LNHDA and SQIVND (reference sequence). V was shortened by 7 bases and J by 2 bases, with 16 bases between the two germline ends. CDR3 region: CASIPGGPTTDTQYF. Written as DNA, the CDR3 is TGTGCCAGTATCCCCGGTGGGCCCACCACAGATACGCAGTATTTT.

This chain connects TRBV5-6 to TRBJ2-3; D is unresolved. CDR3 length: 11 residues. Per germline, CDR1 SGHDT and CDR2 YYEEEE. V was cut by 3 bases and J by 2 bases, with 1 base left in between. CDR3 protein: CASSYTDTQYF. Written as DNA, the CDR3 is TGTGCCAGCAGCTACACAGATACGCAGTATTTT.

The gene calls are TRBV6-5 and TRBJ1-1; the D gene is possibly TRBD1 (6 bases). This CDR3 spans 14 amino acids. Germline CDR1 reads MNHEY; CDR2 reads SVGAGI. Trimming pared 4 bases from V and 3 bases from J, leaving 12 bases between. The DNA for the CDR3 is TGTGCCAGCAGTTCCCGGGGGGCCGACACTGAAGCTTTCTTT. Translating gives CASSSRGADTEAFF.

This clone showed up just a few times. The chain couples TRBV29-1 to TRBJ1-5; D perhaps matches TRBD1 (5 bases). The germline V gene has CDR1 SQVTM and CDR2 ANQGSEA. The CDR3 loop spans 12 amino acids. The V gene lost 5 bases and the J gene lost 5 bases, with 10 bases spanning the gap. Written as DNA, the CDR3 is TGCAGCGTTTGGGACGGAGATCAGCCCCAGCATTTT. Protein: CSVWDGDQPQHF.

The chain joins TRBV29-1 to TRBJ1-2; 8 nucleotides align to TRBD1. Germline-derived CDR1 and CDR2 are SQVTM and ANQGSEA. J was trimmed by 4 bases and V by 7 bases; bases with no gene match: 8. This CDR3 comprises 13 residues. The DNA of the CDR3 is TGCAGCGCCAGGACAGGGACCGTCTATGGCTACACCTTC. Protein product: CSARTGTVYGYTF.

This chain uses TRBV6-2 or TRBV6-3 with TRBJ2-7, with D maybe TRBD1 (5 bases). The CDR3 contains 16 residues. Germline V lookup: CDR1 MNHEY, CDR2 SVGEGT. Trimming cost V 0 bases and J 6 bases, with 18 bases left between them. The CDR3 loop is CASSYSGRADRVEQYF. The CDR3 DNA follows: TGTGCCAGCAGTTACTCCGGTCGAGCCGACAGAGTCGAGCAGTACTTC.

The J gene is TRBJ2-6, the V gene TRBV7-2, with a possible D match to TRBD2 (7 bases). Germline assignment: CDR1 SGHTA and CDR2 FQGNSA. The CDR3 runs to 17 residues. The V end was cut by 1 base, the J end by 4 bases, with 14 bases between. CDR3 DNA sequence: TGTGCCAGCAGCTTAGAGGTTGGGGGGGCCGGGGCCAACGTCCTGACTTTC. Translation: CASSLEVGGAGANVLTF.

CDR3: CATSHDRGVTDTQYF. CDR3 bases: TGTGCCACCAGCCACGACAGGGGAGTGACAGATACGCAGTATTTT. The V call is TRBV15, the J call TRBJ2-3; 8 nucleotides align to TRBD1. CDR1 is LNHNV, CDR2 YYDKDF, per germline (reference sequence). The CDR3 has 15 residues. Trimming took 5 bases from V and 3 from J; bases not matched to a gene: 7.

As to this clone: This sample includes further DNA sequences coding for the same CDR3. The chain uses TRBV3-1 (or the pseudogene TRBV3-2) and TRBJ1-1; a weak D match, TRBD1 (5 bases). CDR1 is LGHDT, CDR2 YNNKEL, per germline (reference sequence). Trimming took 7 bases from V and 4 from J, leaving 7 bases between them. There are 11 residues in the CDR3. CDR3 DNA sequence: TGTGCCAGCAAGGGGAGCACTGAAGCTTTCTTT. This translates into CASKGSTEAFF.

In its sample, this clone was seen a few times. The chain carries TRBV4-1 and TRBJ1-1; no clear D gene. V was clipped by 1 base and J by 14 bases, with 20 bases between them. The germline CDR1 and CDR2 sequences are MGHRA and YSYEKL. The CDR3 runs 14 residues. This CDR3 reads CASSQGGVPTIKFF. The DNA of the CDR3 is TGCGCCAGCAGCCAAGGGGGTGTCCCTACAATCAAGTTCTTT.

J is TRBJ1-1 and V is TRBV10-3; D is undetermined. Trimming pared 3 bases from V and 10 bases from J, leaving 12 bases between. Per the germline V gene, CDR1 is ENHRY and CDR2 is SYGVKD. The CDR3 has 12 amino acids. CDR3 coding DNA: TGTGCCATCAGTGAAAGGCCGAGTGGAGCTTTCTTT. It codes for CAISERPSGAFF.

Details on this clone: Within the sample, other DNA sequences also encode this same CDR3. The chain combines TRBV18 with TRBJ1-6, with D unclear. This CDR3 region has 16 residues. Trimming pared 3 bases from V and 1 base from J, leaving 10 bases between. Germline V gives CDR1 KGHSH, CDR2 LQKENI. CDR3 nucleotides: TGTGCCAGCTCACCCCGACCAGCGTCCTATAATTCACCCCTCCACTTT. This encodes CASSPRPASYNSPLHF.

V gene TRBV7-9 combines with J gene TRBJ1-3; D is uncertain. V dropped 5 bases and J dropped 4 bases, with 18 bases sitting between them. This CDR3 is built from 16 residues. Germline assignment: CDR1 SEHNR and CDR2 FQNEAQ (reference sequence). The CDR3 loop is CASSRGTEVRGNTIYF. DNA of the CDR3: TGTGCCAGCAGCAGAGGAACGGAAGTGAGGGGAAACACCATATATTTT.

In this sample, this clone turned up once. The chain joins TRBV3-1 (or the pseudogene TRBV3-2) to TRBJ1-1; no reliable D call. CDR1 is LGHDT, CDR2 YNNKEL, per germline (reference sequence). The CDR3 consists of 14 residues. The V end was cut by 4 bases, the J end by 1 base, with 10 bases between. The DNA of the CDR3 is TGTGCCAGCAGCCCGAGGGCGGCGAACACTGAAGCTTTCTTT. As protein: CASSPRAANTEAFF.

The chain carries TRBV12-2 and TRBJ2-5; the table's D call, TRBD2, was not checked against the DNA. TRBV12-2 is reported as a pseudogene. CDR3 size: 22 residues. CDR3 DNA: TGTGCAAGTCGCTTTTGTTTTCTCTTGATAGCGGGGCCCCATATTTACCAAGAGACCCAGTACTTC. Translation: CASRFCFLLIAGPHIYQETQYF.

J is TRBJ2-7 and V is TRBV3-1 (or the pseudogene TRBV3-2); 12 positions agree with TRBD1. The germline gives CDR1 LGHDT, CDR2 YNNKEL (reference sequence). The ends lost 1 base at V and 7 bases at J; junction bases unmatched: 8. This CDR3 has 16 amino acids. CDR3 protein: CASSQGPGQGAREQYF. The DNA of the CDR3 is TGTGCCAGCAGCCAAGGACCGGGACAGGGGGCTAGAGAGCAGTACTTC.

The gene calls are TRBV9 and TRBJ1-1; 9 nucleotides match TRBD1. In germline, CDR1 is SGDLS, CDR2 YYNGEE. The CDR3 runs to 15 residues. The V gene end was trimmed by 3 bases and the J gene end by 0 bases; junction bases not matched to a gene: 3. CDR3 protein: CASSATGGMNTEAFF. In DNA, the CDR3 is TGTGCCAGCAGCGCGACAGGGGGTATGAACACTGAAGCTTTCTTT.

This chain links TRBV19 with TRBJ1-3; the match to TRBD1 covers 7 bases. This CDR3 region has 15 residues. Germline CDR1 reads LNHDA; CDR2 reads SQIVND (reference sequence). Unmatched junction bases numbered 5, after V lost 4 bases and J lost 2 bases. The CDR3 DNA follows: TGTGCCAGTAGTACTCCACAGGGGACTGGAAACACCATATATTTT. Residues: CASSTPQGTGNTIYF. Filled out from reference TRBV19 and TRBJ1-3, the complete variable domain reads DGGITQSPKYLFRKEGQNVTLSCEQNLNHDAMYWYRQDPGQGLRLIYYSQIVNDFQKGDIAEGYSVSREKKESFPLTVTSAQKNPTAFYLCASSTPQGTGNTIYFGEGSWLTVV.

This chain uses TRBV6-5 with TRBJ1-1; D unclear. V lost 6 bases and J 7 bases, leaving 18 bases between the germline ends. This CDR3 contains 14 residues. The germline V gene has CDR1 MNHEY and CDR2 SVGAGI. In nucleotides, the CDR3 is TGTGCCAGCAGCCAAATCCGGGCCGGATTTGAAGCTTTCTTT. This codes for CASSQIRAGFEAFF.